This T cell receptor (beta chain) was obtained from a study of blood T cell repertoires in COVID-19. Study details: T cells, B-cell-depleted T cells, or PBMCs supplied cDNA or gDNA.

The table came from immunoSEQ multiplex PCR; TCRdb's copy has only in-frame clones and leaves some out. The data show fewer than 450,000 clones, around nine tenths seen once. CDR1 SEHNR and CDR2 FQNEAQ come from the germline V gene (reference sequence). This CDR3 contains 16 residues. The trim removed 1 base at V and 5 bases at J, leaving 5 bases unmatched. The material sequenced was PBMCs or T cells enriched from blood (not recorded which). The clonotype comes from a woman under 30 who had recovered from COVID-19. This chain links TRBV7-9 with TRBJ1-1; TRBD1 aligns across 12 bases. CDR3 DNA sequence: TGTGCCAGCAGCTTAGGTTGGGGACAGGGGGCGACTGAAGCTTTCTTT. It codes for CASSLGWGQGATEAFF.